These 17 T cell receptor beta chains originate from one sample sequenced in a study of T cells after yellow fever vaccination. MiXCR, run by TCRdb on the 5' RACE reads, gives a single entry per CDR3 protein. The sample has a few hundred thousand distinct CDR3 sequences, approximately 10% seen once. The source was CD4+ T cells sorted from PBMCs, collected 5 days after the yellow fever booster vaccination. The receptors stem from a man between 18 and 35 years old who received the YFV17D yellow fever vaccine.

This clonotype was detected only a few times. J is TRBJ1-3 and V is TRBV6-5; TRBD1 might be the D (6 bases). The CDR3 runs to 16 residues. CDR1 and CDR2 from the germline V gene are MNHEY and SVGAGI. V gave up 5 bases and J gave up 0 bases, with 14 bases separating them. The CDR3 region is CASSQQGRRSGNTIYF. As DNA, the CDR3 is TGTGCCAGCAGTCAACAGGGACGTCGCTCTGGAAACACCATATATTTT.

This clonotype was detected ten times or more. The chain links TRBV12-3 or TRBV12-4 to TRBJ1-6; 8 bases map to TRBD1. V lost 4 bases to trimming and J lost 7 bases; unmatched junction nucleotides: 6. There are 15 residues in the CDR3. This CDR3 reads CASSSGQGGNSPLHF. CDR3 sequence (DNA): TGTGCCAGCAGTTCCGGACAGGGCGGGAATTCACCCCTCCACTTT.

This clonotype was seen a handful of times. The V gene is TRBV27, the J gene TRBJ2-7; a possible D gene is TRBD1 (6 bases). The length of the CDR3 is 14 residues. Germline values: CDR1 MNHEY, CDR2 SMNVEV (reference sequence). Trimming removed 5 bases at V and 3 bases at J, with 14 bases between. CDR3 nucleotide sequence: TGTGCCAGCAGTCCCCTGACAGGAAACTACGAGCAGTACGTC. Protein product: CASSPLTGNYEQYV.

The V call is TRBV20-1, the J call TRBJ2-5; D is ambiguous. V lost 0 bases and J lost 2, with 13 bases in between. Germline values: CDR1 DFQATT, CDR2 SNEGSKA (reference sequence). The CDR3 covers 15 residues. CDR3 sequence reads: CSARDRVGGQETQYF. The CDR3 DNA reads as TGCAGTGCTAGAGATCGGGTGGGCGGACAAGAGACCCAGTACTTC.

This clonotype was counted ten times or more. This chain joins TRBV25-1 and TRBJ2-2, with D perhaps being TRBD1 or TRBD2 (5 bases each). The CDR3 totals 17 residues. Germline V gene data show CDR1 as MGHDK and CDR2 as SYGVNS. The V end lost 1 base, the J end lost 6 bases, and 18 bases lay between the germline ends. The CDR3 coding sequence is TGTGCCAGCAGTGAATCCCGTGGCAGGGAGAGGGCCGGGGAGCTGTTTTTT. This encodes CASSESRGRERAGELFF.

The rearrangement uses TRBV7-3 and TRBJ2-1, with 9 nucleotides matching TRBD2. The CDR3 sequence is 16 residues long. Germline V lookup: CDR1 SGHTA, CDR2 FQGTGA. After removal of 5 bases from V and 2 bases from J, the junction contained 7 bases not matched to a gene. The DNA for the CDR3 is TGTGCCAGCAGCCTACAAGCGGGGGGACCCTACAATGAGCAGTTCTTC. Translated, it gives CASSLQAGGPYNEQFF.

This clonotype has ten or more counts. V and J are TRBV20-1 and TRBJ2-2; no clear D gene. V lost 3 bases to trimming and J lost 4 bases, with 9 bases between them. Germline lookup yields CDR1 DFQATT and CDR2 SNEGSKA (reference sequence). The CDR3 length is 13 residues. CDR3 in DNA: TGCAGTGCTAGGTGGCCGATCACCGGGGAGCTGTTTTTT. Protein sequence: CSARWPITGELFF.

This clonotype has just a few counts. The chain employs TRBV4-3 and TRBJ2-7, with D perhaps TRBD2 (5 bases). The ends were cut back, 0 bases at V and 3 bases at J, with 9 bases in the middle. This CDR3 is 14 amino acids long. Germline lookup yields CDR1 LGHNA and CDR2 YSLEER. The CDR3 DNA follows: TGCGCCAGCAGCCAAGATCGCGCGGGCTACGAGCAGTACTTC. Amino acid sequence: CASSQDRAGYEQYF.

The J gene is TRBJ1-6, the V gene TRBV3-1; possible D gene TRBD1, 6 bases. The V end was cut by 4 bases, the J end by 7 bases, with 11 bases between. Germline assignment: CDR1 LGHDT and CDR2 YNNKEL (reference sequence). This CDR3 is built from 14 residues. DNA of the CDR3: TGTGCCAGCAGCCCTGGGACAACGAATTCACCCCTCCACTTT. Its protein product is CASSPGTTNSPLHF.

The chain couples TRBV15 to TRBJ1-2; D gene uncertain. Germline loops: CDR1 LNHNV, CDR2 YYDKDF (reference sequence). V shed 8 bases and J shed 0 bases, with 16 bases lying between them. The CDR3 is 15 residues long. This CDR3 reads CATRRSGPTNYGYTF. Written as DNA, the CDR3 is TGTGCCACCCGGAGATCTGGGCCTACTAACTATGGCTACACCTTC.

The sample holds a few counts of this clonotype. The chain joins TRBV7-2 to TRBJ2-5; TRBD2 might be the D (7 bases). V was trimmed by 4 bases and J by 4 bases, leaving 16 bases between them. The CDR3 consists of 15 residues. Germline V CDR1 and CDR2: SGHTA, FQGNSA. CDR3 in DNA: TGTGCCAGCAGCTACAATAGGGGGGGCGGAGAGACCCAGTACTTC. Translating it yields CASSYNRGGGETQYF.

This clonotype occurred many times. The chain employs TRBV4-3 and TRBJ2-3, with 9 bases identical to TRBD2. Germline V gene sequence: CDR1 LGHNA, CDR2 YSLEER. This CDR3 has 16 residues. The V and J ends lost 3 bases and 0 bases, in that order; junction bases with no gene match: 4. The CDR3 DNA reads TGCGCCAGCAGCCATCGAACTAGCGGGAGCACAGATACGCAGTATTTT. Translated: CASSHRTSGSTDTQYF.

This clonotype was picked up a small number of times. The chain links TRBV6-2 or TRBV6-3 to TRBJ2-3, with D hard to call. Germline values: CDR1 MNHEY, CDR2 SVGEGT. V was pared by 6 bases and J by 6 bases, with 16 bases between. The CDR3 loop spans 14 amino acids. The CDR3 is CASRAKRARDTQYF. Written as DNA, the CDR3 is TGTGCCAGCAGGGCCAAGAGAGCGCGCGATACGCAGTATTTT.

This clonotype was observed many times. The rearrangement links TRBV5-1 to TRBJ1-2; weak D call: TRBD1 (5 bases). This CDR3 has 15 residues. Germline V gives CDR1 SGHRS, CDR2 YFSETQ. V gave up 4 bases and J gave up 2 bases, with 15 bases separating them. CDR3 region: CASSAPGPGNYGYTF. CDR3 bases: TGCGCCAGCAGCGCCCCAGGGCCAGGGAACTATGGCTACACCTTC.

This clonotype was seen at least ten times. The chain carries TRBV5-6 and TRBJ1-5, with unresolved D. The CDR3 covers 14 residues. Germline V gene sequence: CDR1 SGHDT, CDR2 YYEEEE. Between the trimmed V and J ends, which lost 1 base and 10 bases, there was a span of 15 bases. The CDR3 region is CASSLRRTLVPQHF. The CDR3, as DNA: TGTGCCAGCAGCTTGCGACGGACTTTAGTACCCCAGCATTTT. The whole variable domain, remainder taken from reference TRBV5-6 and TRBJ1-5, is DAGVTQSPTHLIKTRGQQVTLRCSPKSGHDTVSWYQQALGQGPQFIFQYYEEEERQRGNFPDRFSGHQFPNYSSELNVNALLLGDSALYLCASSLRRTLVPQHFGDGTRLSIL.

This clonotype was recorded at least ten times. The rearrangement links TRBV7-9 to TRBJ2-5, with 10 bases identical to TRBD2. The V gene end was trimmed by 5 bases and the J gene end by 5 bases; junction bases not matched to a gene: 5. This CDR3 is 14 amino acids long. The germline gives CDR1 SEHNR, CDR2 FQNEAQ (reference sequence). The CDR3 coding sequence is TGTGCCAGCAGCCCTAGCGGGGGCGGCGAGACCCAGTACTTC. This codes for CASSPSGGGETQYF.

This clonotype was counted between two and nine times. The rearrangement links TRBV4-2 to TRBJ2-3; possibly TRBD2 for D (7 bases). There are 17 residues in the CDR3. The germline V gene encodes CDR1 LGHNA and CDR2 YNFKEQ. Trimming shortened V by 3 bases and J by 3 bases, and 19 bases separated the two germline ends. The CDR3, as DNA: TGTGCCAGCAGCCAGTTAGGAGGGGGGGCGGTGACAGATACGCAGTATTTT. It codes for CASSQLGGGAVTDTQYF.